The entry below describes one T cell receptor beta chain. The V and J ends lost 5 bases and 2 bases respectively, with 13 bases between them. The germline gives CDR1 SGHNT, CDR2 YENEEA. The CDR3 is made up of 16 amino acids. These data belong to a study of cytomegalovirus exposure and HLA in healthy donors. 60 Vbeta and 13 Jbeta primers were used in PCR. Libraries were prepared by immunoSEQ multiplex PCR; TCRdb keeps only in-frame clonotypes and omits some of them. The sample includes 150,000 or so clones, 70% to 85% of them seen just once. Sample: PBMCs. This sequence joins TRBV11-3 and TRBJ2-6; D perhaps matches TRBD1 (6 bases). The clonotype was recovered from a woman aged 25 to 39 in good health and CMV-seronegative. The CDR3 region is CASSPGQYPGANVLTF. CDR3 DNA sequence: TGTGCCAGCAGCCCCGGACAGTACCCTGGGGCCAACGTCCTGACTTTC.